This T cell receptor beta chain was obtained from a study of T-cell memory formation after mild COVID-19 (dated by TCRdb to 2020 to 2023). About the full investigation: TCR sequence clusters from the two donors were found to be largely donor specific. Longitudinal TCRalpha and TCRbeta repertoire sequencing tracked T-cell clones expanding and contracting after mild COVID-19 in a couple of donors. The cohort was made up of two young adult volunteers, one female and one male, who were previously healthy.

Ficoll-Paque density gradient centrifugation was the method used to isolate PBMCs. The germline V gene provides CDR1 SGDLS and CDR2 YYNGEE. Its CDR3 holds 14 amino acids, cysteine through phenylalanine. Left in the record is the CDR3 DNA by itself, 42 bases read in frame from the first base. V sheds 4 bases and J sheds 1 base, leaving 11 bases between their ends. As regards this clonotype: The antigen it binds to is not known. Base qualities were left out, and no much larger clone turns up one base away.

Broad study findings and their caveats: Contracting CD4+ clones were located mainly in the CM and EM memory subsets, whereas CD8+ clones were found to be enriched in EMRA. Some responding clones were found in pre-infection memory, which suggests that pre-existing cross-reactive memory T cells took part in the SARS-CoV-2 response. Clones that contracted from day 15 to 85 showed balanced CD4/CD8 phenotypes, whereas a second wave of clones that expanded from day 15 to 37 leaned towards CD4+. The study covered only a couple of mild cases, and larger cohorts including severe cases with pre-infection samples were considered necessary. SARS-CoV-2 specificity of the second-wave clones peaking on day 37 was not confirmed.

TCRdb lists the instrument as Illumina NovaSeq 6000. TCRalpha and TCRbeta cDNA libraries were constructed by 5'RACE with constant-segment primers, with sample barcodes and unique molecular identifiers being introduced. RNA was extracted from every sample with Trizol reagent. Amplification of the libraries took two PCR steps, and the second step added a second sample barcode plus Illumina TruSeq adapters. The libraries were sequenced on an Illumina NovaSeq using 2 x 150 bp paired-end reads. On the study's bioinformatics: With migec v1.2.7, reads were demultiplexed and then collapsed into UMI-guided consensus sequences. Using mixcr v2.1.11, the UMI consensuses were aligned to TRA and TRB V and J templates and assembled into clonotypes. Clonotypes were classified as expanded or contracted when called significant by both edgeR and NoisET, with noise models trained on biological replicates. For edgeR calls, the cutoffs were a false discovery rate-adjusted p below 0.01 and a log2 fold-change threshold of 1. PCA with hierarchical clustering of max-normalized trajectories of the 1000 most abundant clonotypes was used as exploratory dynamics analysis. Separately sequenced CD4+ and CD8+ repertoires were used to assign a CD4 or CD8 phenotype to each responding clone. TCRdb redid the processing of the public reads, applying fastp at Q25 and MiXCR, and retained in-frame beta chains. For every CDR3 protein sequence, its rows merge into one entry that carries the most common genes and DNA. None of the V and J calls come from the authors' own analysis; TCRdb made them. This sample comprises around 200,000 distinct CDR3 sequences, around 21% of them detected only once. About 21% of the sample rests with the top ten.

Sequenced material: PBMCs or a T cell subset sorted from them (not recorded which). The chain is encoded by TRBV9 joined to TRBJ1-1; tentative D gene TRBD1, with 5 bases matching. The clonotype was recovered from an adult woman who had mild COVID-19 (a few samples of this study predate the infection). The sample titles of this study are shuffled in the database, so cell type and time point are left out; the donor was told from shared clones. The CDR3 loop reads CASSQFTGNTEAFF. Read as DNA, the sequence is TGTGCCAGCAGCCAATTTACAGGGAACACTGAAGCTTTCTTT.